The 9 T cell receptor beta chains below all came from one sample that was sequenced in a study of cytomegalovirus exposure and HLA in healthy donors. PCR amplification relied on 60 Vbeta primers (plus 13 Jbeta primers). The protocol was immunoSEQ multiplex PCR, while the TCRdb copy is restricted to in-frame clones and leaves out a portion. The table records approximately 190,000 clones, approximately 70% of them present only once. Sequencing was done on a sample of PBMCs. Receptors originate from a woman younger than 45 in good health and CMV-seronegative.

The rearrangement joins TRBV7-6 to TRBJ2-7, with a possible D match to TRBD1 (5 bases). Germline-derived CDR1 and CDR2 are SGHVS and FNYEAQ. The CDR3 has 14 amino acids. The V end lost 1 base, the J end lost 6 bases, and 13 bases lay between the germline ends. CDR3 residues: CASSLDRSVVEQYF. For the CDR3, the DNA is TGTGCCAGCAGCTTAGACAGGTCGGTAGTCGAGCAGTACTTC.

CDR3 in DNA: TGTGCCAGCAGCCAAGATGGGGGCTTGGAAAACGAGCAGTACTTC. Residues: CASSQDGGLENEQYF. The rearrangement joins TRBV4-2 to TRBJ2-7, with TRBD1 as a possible D gene (6 bases). CDR3 length equals 15 residues. In germline, CDR1 is LGHNA, CDR2 YNFKEQ. V lost 0 bases to trimming and J lost 5 bases, with 14 bases between them.

J is TRBJ2-5 and V is TRBV5-1; 8 bases agree with TRBD1. V shed 3 bases and J 1 base; nucleotides not matched to a gene: 5. CDR1 SGHRS and CDR2 YFSETQ come from the germline V gene. The CDR3 covers 15 residues. CDR3 protein: CASSYQTGVQETQYF. The CDR3 DNA sequence: TGCGCCAGCAGCTACCAGACAGGGGTCCAAGAGACCCAGTACTTC.

The chain couples TRBV5-1 to TRBJ1-5; D possibly corresponds to TRBD1 (5 bases). The germline gives CDR1 SGHRS, CDR2 YFSETQ. Trimming pared 4 bases from V and 0 bases from J, leaving 14 bases between. This CDR3 region has 16 residues. CDR3: CASSPGGTSSNQPQHF. The CDR3 bases are TGCGCCAGCAGCCCTGGAGGGACTTCTAGCAATCAGCCCCAGCATTTT.

The CDR3 loop reads CASSSALGNSPLHF. For the CDR3, the DNA is TGTGCCAGCAGTTCCGCCCTGGGCAATTCACCCCTCCACTTT. This sequence joins TRBV28 and TRBJ1-6, with D unclear. The CDR3 totals 14 residues. The V end lost 4 bases, the J end lost 7 bases, and 11 bases lay between the germline ends. CDR1 and CDR2 from the germline V gene are MDHEN and SYDVKM.

The genes are TRBV25-1 and TRBJ1-1; D unresolved. CDR1 is MGHDK, CDR2 SYGVNS, per germline. V shed 5 bases and J shed 6 bases, with 19 bases lying between them. This CDR3 is built from 15 residues. For the CDR3, the DNA is TGTGCCAGCAGTTTACAGACGGTTTTCGGCGCTGAAGCTTTCTTT. Protein product: CASSLQTVFGAEAFF.

This chain's CDR3 is CATSRDLGVQYF. CDR3 nucleotide sequence: TGTGCCACCAGCAGAGATCTAGGCGTGCAGTACTTC. The rearrangement uses TRBV15 and TRBJ2-5; D not certain. CDR1 LNHNV and CDR2 YYDKDF come from the germline V gene (reference sequence). Trimming removed 0 bases from V and 11 bases from J, with 10 bases in between. The CDR3 is 12 amino acids. Supplemented by reference TRBV15 and TRBJ2-5, the full variable domain reads DAMVIQNPRYQVTQFGKPVTLSCSQTLNHNVMYWYQQKSSQAPKLLFHYYDKDFNNEADTPDNFQSRRPNTSFCFLDIRSPGLGDTAMYLCATSRDLGVQYFGPGTRLLVL.

The chain couples TRBV2 to TRBJ2-1, with 10 bases fitting TRBD2. CDR1 and CDR2 (germline): SNHLY, FYNNEI. The CDR3 runs 19 residues. V lost 2 bases to trimming and J lost 0 bases; unmatched junction nucleotides: 10. The CDR3 protein is CASSEPSGRLRSSYNEQFF. The CDR3 nucleotides read TGTGCCAGCAGTGAACCTAGCGGGAGACTCCGTAGCTCCTACAATGAGCAGTTCTTC.

The chain combines TRBV11-2 with TRBJ1-2, with D possibly being TRBD1 (5 bases). Trimming removed 2 bases from V and 8 bases from J, with 9 bases in between. The CDR3 spans 12 residues. Germline V gives CDR1 SGHAT, CDR2 FQNNGV. This CDR3 reads CASSLMGQGYTF. The CDR3 region has the DNA TGTGCCAGCAGCTTAATGGGGCAGGGCTACACCTTC.